This T cell receptor (beta chain) was recovered during a study of PD-1 blockade in classical Hodgkin lymphoma. All patients relapsed after autologous stem cell transplantation, and brentuximab vedotin exposure varied. Profiling relied on immunoSEQ multiplex PCR, and the TCRdb table lists in-frame clones only, not all of them. The profile shows about 60,000 clones, more than 90% of them singletons. There are 14 residues in the CDR3. Trimming shortened V by 2 bases and J by 3 bases, and 8 bases separated the two germline ends. The germline gives CDR1 MNHEY, CDR2 SVGAGI. Sequenced material: peripheral blood mononuclear cells (PBMCs), taken at baseline. The sequence was obtained from a human donor with classical Hodgkin lymphoma. The rearrangement uses TRBV6-5 and TRBJ2-1, with D tentatively TRBD1 (6 bases). CDR3 DNA sequence: TGTGCCAGCAGTTACGGGGACAACTACAATGAGCAGTTCTTC. This encodes CASSYGDNYNEQFF.